These 30 T cell receptor beta chains originate from one sample sequenced in a study of T cell responses to AZD1222 COVID-19 vaccine. Only in-frame clones appear in the TCRdb table, and some are missing; sequencing was by immunoSEQ multiplex PCR. The data hold tens of thousands of clones, with 75% to 90% observed a single time. The sequenced sample was peripheral blood, obtained on day 0 of AZD1222 vaccination. Source of these receptors: an adult in good health.

In its sample, this clone was seen once. The junction departs from the called germline gene at one end, perhaps through a read error. V usage is TRBV7-2 and J usage is TRBJ2-3; 12 nucleotides match TRBD2. Per the germline V gene, CDR1 is SGHTA and CDR2 is FQGNSA. This CDR3 has 15 amino acids. CDR3 loop: CASSLAGGPGDTQYF. CDR3 in DNA: TGTGCCAGCAGCCTAGCGGGAGGGCCGGGAGATACGCAGTATTTT.

The chain links TRBV14 to TRBJ2-7; D is undetermined. The CDR3 has 12 residues. Per the germline V gene, CDR1 is SGHDN and CDR2 is FVKESK. Deletions cut 1 base from V and 4 bases from J, with 5 bases between. The CDR3 sequence is CASSQGGYEQYF. DNA of the CDR3: TGTGCCAGCAGCCAAGGGGGTTACGAGCAGTACTTC.

CDR3 in amino acids: CASSPGGQGVRQPQHF. The CDR3 DNA is TGTGCCAGCTCACCAGGCGGACAGGGTGTACGTCAGCCCCAGCATTTT. This chain joins TRBV18 and TRBJ1-5, with 8 bases lining up with TRBD1. Germline CDR1 reads KGHSH; CDR2 reads LQKENI. The V segment lost 2 bases and the J segment 6 bases; nucleotides outside the gene matches: 9. The CDR3 totals 16 residues.

About this clone: The same CDR3 is also encoded by other DNA sequences in this sample. CDR3 in amino acids: CASSFRGSTDTQYF. In DNA, the CDR3 is TGTGCCAGCAGCTTTCGGGGGAGCACAGATACGCAGTATTTT. The J gene is TRBJ2-3, the V gene TRBV5-4; TRBD2 is a possible D gene (6 bases). Germline values: CDR1 SGHNT, CDR2 YYREEE (reference sequence). V lost 2 bases and J 0 bases, leaving 7 bases between the germline ends. The CDR3 is made up of 14 amino acids.

The J gene is TRBJ1-1, the V gene TRBV28; D is perhaps TRBD1 (6 bases). Germline V gene sequence: CDR1 MDHEN, CDR2 SYDVKM. This CDR3 is built from 14 residues. The V end was cut by 9 bases, the J end by 1 base, with 15 bases between. CDR3 sequence (DNA): TGTGCCAGTCGCACCGGGACACCGAACACTGAAGCTTTCTTT. It codes for CASRTGTPNTEAFF.

The CDR3 DNA follows: TGTGCCAGCAGCCCTTCACTAGCGGGAGGAAGTGAGCAGTACTTC. This translates into CASSPSLAGGSEQYF. V is TRBV3-1 (or the pseudogene TRBV3-2) and J is TRBJ2-7; TRBD2 matches at 12 bases. The CDR3 covers 15 residues. Germline V gene data show CDR1 as LGHDT and CDR2 as YNNKEL (reference sequence). J gave up 7 bases and V 4 bases, and 8 bases lay outside the gene matches.

The chain recombines TRBV27 with TRBJ2-3; 7 nucleotides align to TRBD1. After removal of 4 bases from V and 4 bases from J, the junction contained 5 bases not matched to a gene. Germline values: CDR1 MNHEY, CDR2 SMNVEV (reference sequence). The CDR3 runs 14 residues. The CDR3 region is CASSWTGRPDTQYF. The CDR3 nucleotides read TGTGCCAGCAGTTGGACAGGTCGGCCAGATACGCAGTATTTT.

The rearrangement joins TRBV3-1 (or the pseudogene TRBV3-2) to TRBJ2-1; 7 nucleotides agree with TRBD2. The length of the CDR3 is 14 residues. V trimming: 1 base; J trimming: 3 bases; junction bases outside the gene matches: 0. Germline assignment: CDR1 LGHDT and CDR2 YNNKEL (reference sequence). CDR3 protein: CASSQGGSYNEQFF. CDR3 nucleotide sequence: TGTGCCAGCAGCCAAGGCGGGAGCTACAATGAGCAGTTCTTC.

The chain couples TRBV11-2 to TRBJ2-5; 11 bases align to TRBD2. From germline, CDR1 is SGHAT and CDR2 FQNNGV. This CDR3 is built from 16 residues. J lost 5 bases, V lost 2 bases, and 7 bases had no gene match. CDR3 nucleotides: TGTGCCAGCAGCTTAATGCTAGCGGGAGGCGGTGAGACCCAGTACTTC. It codes for CASSLMLAGGGETQYF.

The genes are TRBV12-3 or TRBV12-4 and TRBJ2-7; tentatively, D is TRBD2 (5 bases). Trimming stripped 8 bases from V and 2 bases from J, with 10 bases between. The CDR3 sequence is 12 residues long. CDR3 coding DNA: TGTGCCAGCGGGAGTGGCACCTACGAGCAGTACTTC. Its protein is CASGSGTYEQYF.

The chain carries TRBV6-1 and TRBJ2-7, with D possibly being TRBD1 or TRBD2 (5 bases each). CDR1 and CDR2 from the germline V gene are MNHNS and SASEGT. The V gene lost 1 base and the J gene lost 0 bases, with 7 bases spanning the gap. The CDR3 length is 14 residues. The CDR3 DNA reads TGTGCCAGCAGTGAAGTGGGGGACTCCTACGAGCAGTACTTC. Amino acids: CASSEVGDSYEQYF.

This clone occurred once. This chain joins TRBV7-6 and TRBJ2-7; D gene unclear. The CDR3 is 13 residues long. V was clipped by 4 bases and J by 3 bases, with 10 bases between them. Germline lookup yields CDR1 SGHVS and CDR2 FNYEAQ. CDR3 in amino acids: CASSSAQGYEQYF. The CDR3, as DNA: TGTGCCAGCAGCTCTGCGCAAGGCTACGAGCAGTACTTC.

The chain links TRBV7-3 to TRBJ1-3; D remains unclear. The CDR3 consists of 13 residues. Germline V lookup: CDR1 SGHTA, CDR2 FQGTGA. V gave up 5 bases and J gave up 1 base, with 6 bases separating them. CDR3 protein: CASSRKSGNTIYF. The DNA for the CDR3 is TGTGCCAGCAGCCGCAAATCTGGAAACACCATATATTTT.

The V and J genes are TRBV5-1 and TRBJ2-6; the match to TRBD1 covers 8 bases. The CDR3 contains 17 residues. Germline V CDR1 and CDR2: SGHRS, YFSETQ. Trimming cost V 7 bases and J 0 bases; bases outside gene matches: 9. The CDR3 here is CASGTGTGTSGANVLTF. DNA of the CDR3: TGCGCCAGCGGAACCGGGACAGGTACCTCTGGGGCCAACGTCCTGACTTTC.

The V gene is TRBV4-1, the J gene TRBJ2-3; perhaps TRBD1 as D (5 bases). The CDR3 is 15 amino acids. CDR1 is MGHRA, CDR2 YSYEKL, per germline. The germline V and J ends were trimmed by 4 bases and 4 bases, with 15 bases remaining between them. The CDR3 sequence is CASSLLGPRSDTQYF. In DNA form, the CDR3 reads TGCGCCAGCAGCCTGTTGGGGCCCAGGTCAGATACGCAGTATTTT.

V and J are TRBV6-5 and TRBJ2-2, with D hard to call. CDR1 MNHEY and CDR2 SVGAGI come from the germline V gene. The length of the CDR3 is 12 residues. Trimming took off 5 bases at V and 7 bases at J, with 8 bases between the two ends. In nucleotides, the CDR3 is TGTGCCAGCAGTCCTCGGAGCGGGGAGCTGTTTTTT. This gives the protein CASSPRSGELFF.

The chain carries TRBV5-1 and TRBJ2-3, with 7 bases fitting TRBD1. The CDR3 covers 14 residues. Germline loops: CDR1 SGHRS, CDR2 YFSETQ. V lost 4 bases, J lost 4 bases, and 6 bases stayed unmatched. The CDR3 DNA is TGCGCCAGCAGCGCGTCACAGGGGTCAGATACGCAGTATTTT. This sequence encodes CASSASQGSDTQYF.

The chain combines TRBV20-1 with TRBJ2-7, with 10 nucleotides matching TRBD1. The germline CDR1 and CDR2 sequences are DFQATT and SNEGSKA (reference sequence). The V segment lost 3 bases and the J segment 3 bases; nucleotides outside the gene matches: 20. The CDR3 is 19 amino acids. The CDR3: CSASADRGLIPGLGYEQYF. CDR3 DNA: TGCAGTGCTAGTGCAGACAGGGGGCTTATCCCCGGACTGGGCTACGAGCAGTACTTC.

This clone was counted a single time. J is TRBJ2-1 and V is TRBV5-1; 7 bases are shared with TRBD2. CDR1 is SGHRS, CDR2 YFSETQ, per germline. The V segment lost 0 bases and the J segment 8 bases; nucleotides outside the gene matches: 8. The CDR3 is 15 residues long. This chain's CDR3 is CASSLGDYVGYEQFF. Written as DNA, the CDR3 is TGCGCCAGCAGCTTGGGGGACTATGTAGGGTATGAGCAGTTCTTC.

The rearrangement links TRBV6-5 to TRBJ2-1; TRBD1 agrees at 7 bases. J was trimmed by 6 bases and V by 7 bases; bases with no gene match: 3. The CDR3 sequence is 12 residues long. Germline V CDR1 and CDR2: MNHEY, SVGAGI. The CDR3 DNA is TGTGCCAGCACAGGGGGACCCAATGAGCAGTTCTTC. Translation: CASTGGPNEQFF.

The J gene is TRBJ2-7, the V gene TRBV5-5; TRBD1 agrees at 10 bases. The germline CDR1 and CDR2 sequences are SGHKS and YYEKEE (reference sequence). Unmatched junction bases numbered 13, after V lost 8 bases and J lost 5 bases. The CDR3 has 15 residues. CDR3 amino acids: CASTGTGATFDEQYF. The CDR3 DNA reads TGTGCCAGTACCGGGACAGGGGCTACATTCGACGAGCAGTACTTC.

The chain employs TRBV7-9 and TRBJ2-4; TRBD2 matches 11 bases. This CDR3 has 15 residues. Trimming removed 5 bases from V and 4 bases from J; junction bases left unmatched: 4. Per germline, CDR1 SEHNR and CDR2 FQNEAQ (reference sequence). The CDR3 nucleotides are TGTGCCAGCAGCACGCGACTAGCGGGAAAAAACATTCAGTACTTC. Encoded protein: CASSTRLAGKNIQYF.

This chain links TRBV5-1 with TRBJ1-1; no reliable D call. V was pared by 2 bases and J by 0 bases, with 5 bases between. The CDR3 extends over 13 amino acids. Germline CDR1 and CDR2: SGHRS and YFSETQ. CDR3 region: CASSLGLNTEAFF. CDR3 DNA sequence: TGCGCCAGCAGCTTAGGCCTGAACACTGAAGCTTTCTTT. The full variable domain, its missing parts supplied by reference TRBV5-1 and TRBJ1-1, is KAGVTQTPRYLIKTRGQQVTLSCSPISGHRSVSWYQQTPGQGLQFLFEYFSETQRNKGNFPGRFSGRQFSNSRSEMNVSTLELGDSALYLCASSLGLNTEAFFGQGTRLTVV.

The DNA for the CDR3 is TGTGCCTGGAGTGTACTGGGAGACGAGCAGTACTTC. Translation gives CAWSVLGDEQYF. The chain combines TRBV30 with TRBJ2-7; D perhaps matches TRBD2 (5 bases). Per germline, CDR1 GTSNPN and CDR2 SVGIG (reference sequence). The CDR3 runs 12 residues. V dropped 0 bases and J dropped 5 bases, with 8 bases sitting between them.

The chain uses TRBV4-3 and TRBJ2-1; D is uncertain. Per germline, CDR1 LGHNA and CDR2 YSLEER. V dropped 0 bases and J dropped 11 bases, with 17 bases sitting between them. This CDR3 spans 15 amino acids. DNA for the CDR3: TGCGCCAGCAGCCAAGAAACTACCACGCGAACAAAGCAGTTCTTC. It encodes CASSQETTTRTKQFF.

The chain recombines TRBV3-1 (or the pseudogene TRBV3-2) with TRBJ2-5, with 7 positions matching TRBD1. The CDR3 loop spans 17 amino acids. After removal of 0 bases from V and 2 bases from J, the junction contained 9 bases not matched to a gene. Germline-derived CDR1 and CDR2 are LGHDT and YNNKEL (reference sequence). CDR3 amino acids: CASSQDYGDSTQETQYF. The CDR3 DNA reads TGTGCCAGCAGCCAAGATTACGGGGACAGCACACAAGAGACCCAGTACTTC.

The CDR3 loop reads CASSPGPGLAYQETQYF. The CDR3 DNA reads TGTGCCAGCAGTCCCGGGCCGGGACTAGCGTACCAAGAGACCCAGTACTTC. The V gene is TRBV27, the J gene TRBJ2-5; 10 nucleotides agree with TRBD2. Trimming took 5 bases from V and 0 from J; bases not matched to a gene: 9. This CDR3 contains 17 residues. CDR1 MNHEY and CDR2 SMNVEV come from the germline V gene (reference sequence).

The rearrangement joins TRBV28 to TRBJ2-3; 7 bases are a match to TRBD1. This CDR3 is built from 17 residues. V trimming: 5 bases; J trimming: 2 bases; junction bases outside the gene matches: 13. Germline values: CDR1 MDHEN, CDR2 SYDVKM. The CDR3 is CASSPQQGIYLTDTQYF. The CDR3 DNA is TGTGCCAGCAGTCCCCAACAGGGGATTTACCTCACAGATACGCAGTATTTT.

This clone has a single count. The same CDR3 arises from other DNA sequences in this sample as well. The V gene is TRBV7-9, the J gene TRBJ2-2; no reliable D call. This CDR3 contains 16 residues. CDR1 is SEHNR, CDR2 FQNEAQ, per germline (reference sequence). The germline V and J ends were trimmed by 1 base and 0 bases, with 9 bases remaining between them. CDR3 protein: CASSLGGLANTGELFF. The CDR3 region has the DNA TGTGCCAGCAGCTTAGGTGGCCTCGCGAACACCGGGGAGCTGTTTTTT.

The chain combines TRBV28 with TRBJ1-6, with 7 positions matching TRBD1. V gave up 3 bases and J gave up 10 bases; unmatched junction bases: 9. This CDR3 contains 15 residues. Looked up from germline, CDR1 is MDHEN and CDR2 is SYDVKM. The CDR3, as DNA: TGTGCCAGCAGTTTTATTCGACAGGGTGGATCACCCCTCCACTTT. Protein product: CASSFIRQGGSPLHF. Drawing the rest from reference TRBV28 and TRBJ1-6, the complete variable domain is DVKVTQSSRYLVKRTGEKVFLECVQDMDHENMFWYRQDPGLGLRLIYFSYDVKMKEKGDIPEGYSVSREKKERFSLILESASTNQTSMYLCASSFIRQGGSPLHFGNGTRLTVT.